This entry features one T cell receptor (beta chain) sequence. V shed 6 bases and J 4 bases; nucleotides not matched to a gene: 10. Looked up from germline, CDR1 is MNHEY and CDR2 is SVGAGI. The CDR3 is made up of 15 amino acids. The data are from a study of blood T cell repertoires in COVID-19. TCRdb's table, derived via immunoSEQ multiplex PCR, lists solely in-frame clones and lacks some. This sample has approximately 140,000 clones; about 87% occur once, and the top ten carry 28%. The V call is TRBV6-5, the J call TRBJ1-2; 8 nucleotides line up with TRBD1. The sample taken for sequencing was peripheral blood. This receptor was identified in a human donor in a cohort sampled during active COVID-19. For the CDR3, the DNA is TGTGCCAGCAGGTACCTTGGACAGGGACCCTATGGCTACACCTTC. It codes for CASRYLGQGPYGYTF.